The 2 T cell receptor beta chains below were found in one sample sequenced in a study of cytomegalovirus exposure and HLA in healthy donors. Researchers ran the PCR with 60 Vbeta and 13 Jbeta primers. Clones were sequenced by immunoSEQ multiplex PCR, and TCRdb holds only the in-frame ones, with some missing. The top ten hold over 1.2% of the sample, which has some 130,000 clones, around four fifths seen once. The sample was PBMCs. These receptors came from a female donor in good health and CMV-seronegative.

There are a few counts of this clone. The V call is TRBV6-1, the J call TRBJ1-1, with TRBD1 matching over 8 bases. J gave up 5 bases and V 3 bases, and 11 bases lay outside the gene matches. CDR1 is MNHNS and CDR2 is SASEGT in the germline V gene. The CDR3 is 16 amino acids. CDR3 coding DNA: TGTGCCAGCAGTGAGGGGCTCGGGACAGGAGGGACTGAAGCTTTCTTT. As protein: CASSEGLGTGGTEAFF.

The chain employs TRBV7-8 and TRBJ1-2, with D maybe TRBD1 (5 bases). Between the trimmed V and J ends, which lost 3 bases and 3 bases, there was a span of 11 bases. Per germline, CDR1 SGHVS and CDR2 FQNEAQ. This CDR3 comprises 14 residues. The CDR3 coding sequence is TGTGCCAGCAGCTTGGGAGGGGCGGACTATGGCTACACCTTC. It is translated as CASSLGGADYGYTF.